A selection of T cell receptor beta chains follows, all from one sample in a study of blood T cell repertoires in COVID-19. The repertoire was sequenced with immunoSEQ multiplex PCR; TCRdb's copy has only in-frame clones and lacks some. The sample comprises over 150,000 clones, more than 80% of which are singletons, and 6.2% rests with the top ten. Sequencing was done on a sample of PBMCs or T cells enriched from blood (not recorded which). The receptor source for this set is a man in his forties or fifties who had recovered from COVID-19. Each CDR3 is given with its conserved first and last residue. A D gene is named only where the DNA matches it firmly. Clone size is not always given. Where it is, it says once, few, many or a class for expanded clones.

j_gene	abundance	v_gene	d_gene	CDR3nt	CDR3aa
TRBJ1-1	.	TRBV29-1	TRBD1	TGCAGTATTAAGGGGGCGCAGGCAGCTTTCTTT	CSIKGAQAAFF
TRBJ1-1	.	TRBV7-9	.	TGTGCCAGCAGCTCGTCACTAAACACTGAAGCTTTCTTT	CASSSSLNTEAFF
TRBJ1-5	.	TRBV28	.	TGTGCCAGCAGTCCCTCCATTGTCAGTCAGCCCCAGCATTTT	CASSPSIVSQPQHF
TRBJ2-3	.	TRBV9	TRBD1	TGTGCCAGCAGCGTCCGGGACAGGGAAACAGATACGCAGTATTTT	CASSVRDRETDTQYF
TRBJ2-1	.	TRBV6-5	TRBD2	TGTGCCAGCAGTTACCTAGCGGGAGGGTTCAATGAGCAGTTCTTC	CASSYLAGGFNEQFF
TRBJ2-7	.	TRBV5-8	TRBD1	TGTGCCAGCAGCTTGGGACAGGGTAGAAACTACGAGCAGTACTTC	CASSLGQGRNYEQYF
TRBJ1-1	.	TRBV6-5	TRBD1	TGTGCCAGCTACAGGGGAACTGAAGCTTTCTTT	CASYRGTEAFF
TRBJ1-1	few	TRBV5-1	TRBD1	TGCGCCAGCAGACCTACCGGGACAGGGACAATCAACACTGAAGCTTTCTTT	CASRPTGTGTINTEAFF
TRBJ1-1	.	TRBV6-5	.	TGTGCCAGCAGTTCTGCAGGGATCAACACTGAAGCTTTCTTT	CASSSAGINTEAFF
TRBJ2-5	.	TRBV7-9	TRBD1	TGTGCCAGCAGCCGCTACCGGGACAGGGGGCAAGAGACCCAGTACTTC	CASSRYRDRGQETQYF
TRBJ2-7	medium-sized	TRBV5-6	.	TGTGCCAGCAGCTTACAGGCCGAGCAGTACTTC	CASSLQAEQYF
TRBJ2-2	.	TRBV19	TRBD2	TGTGCCAGTAGTATAGAGACTAGCGGGGGGGCCTATAGGGAGCTGTTTTTT	CASSIETSGGAYRELFF
TRBJ2-7	.	TRBV5-6	.	TGTGCCAGCAGTGGAGGGATCTACGAGCAGTACTTC	CASSGGIYEQYF
TRBJ1-1	.	TRBV18	TRBD1	TGTGCCAGCTCACCCCGGACAGGGGGCCCGAACACTGAAGCTTTCTTT	CASSPRTGGPNTEAFF
TRBJ2-5	once	TRBV27	.	TGTGCCAGCGGGAGTGCGCCCCAGTACTTC	CASGSAPQYF
TRBJ2-7	few	TRBV2	.	TGTGCCAGCAGGGCGGACAGGGCGGGGGCCTACGAGCAGTACTTC	CASRADRAGAYEQYF
TRBJ1-2	.	TRBV30	TRBD1	TGTGCCTGGAGCTCGACAGGGGGCTTTTATGGCTACACCTTC	CAWSSTGGFYGYTF
TRBJ1-1	once	TRBV7-6	.	TGTGCCAGCAGCTTAGAGGTGGGCCGGAACACTGAAGCTTTCTTT	CASSLEVGRNTEAFF
TRBJ2-1	.	TRBV7-8	TRBD1	TGTGCCAGCAGCTTAGGGGACAGGGTTAAAGGGAATGAGCAGTTCTTC	CASSLGDRVKGNEQFF
TRBJ2-6	.	TRBV3-1/TRBV3-2	TRBD1	TGTGCCAGCAGCCAAGATTTGGGCAACCGTCGAGGGGGCGCCGCTGGGGCCAACGTCCTGACTTTC	CASSQDLGNRRGGAAGANVLTF
TRBJ2-1	many	TRBV6-4	.	TGTGCCAGCAGTCCTAGCGACTCCTACAATGAGCAGTTCTTC	CASSPSDSYNEQFF
TRBJ1-6	.	TRBV9	.	TGTGCCAGCAGCGTACTCGAACAGGGCGGATCACCCCTCCACTTT	CASSVLEQGGSPLHF
TRBJ2-2	.	TRBV27	.	TGTGCCAGCAGTTTACTTGGAGGCACCGGGGAGCTGTTTTTT	CASSLLGGTGELFF
TRBJ2-7	.	TRBV2	.	TGTGCCAGCGGCTCAGTATCCTCCTACGAGCAGTACTTC	CASGSVSSYEQYF
TRBJ1-5	.	TRBV28	TRBD1	TGTGCCAGCAGCATCATCCAGGGGGGTCAGCCCCAGCATTTT	CASSIIQGGQPQHF
TRBJ2-1	.	TRBV27	.	TGTGCCAGCAGTCAACAGGGTTCCTACAATGAGCAGTTCTTC	CASSQQGSYNEQFF
TRBJ2-7	few	TRBV25-1	TRBD1	TGTGCCAGCAGTGGCCCCTTAGGGACAGACTCTTACGAGCAGTACTTC	CASSGPLGTDSYEQYF